Shown below are 3 T cell receptor beta chains from a single sample sequenced in a study of tumor-infiltrating lymphocytes in oesophageal squamous cell carcinoma. In TCRdb, the PCR reads were re-called with MiXCR into one record per CDR3 protein. The table shows about 3,400 distinct CDR3 sequences, with roughly 17% occurring only once. The specimen was esophageal tumor tissue. These receptors originate from a male donor with esophageal squamous cell carcinoma.

Many counts were recorded for this clonotype. This may come from a read error, since a much larger clone is one base off. The chain is built from TRBV27 and TRBJ2-1; 8 nucleotides agree with TRBD1. The end of the DNA is better explained by TRBJ2-7, so the J call may be wrong. The V gene's germline CDR1 is MNHEY and CDR2 SMNVEV (reference sequence). There are 14 residues in the CDR3. The CDR3 region has the DNA TGTGCCAGCAGTGACAGGGGTTCCTACAATGAGCAGTACTTC. This gives the protein CASSDRGSYNEQYF.

This clonotype has more than one count but fewer than ten. Without the conserved terminal phenylalanine or tryptophan, this CDR3 likely stems from a read error. Because the CDR3's place on the DNA is in doubt, the DNA is left out and the CDR3 is given as listed by TCRdb. The chain carries TRBV5-5 and TRBJ2-6; the table's TRBD1 call for D was not verified on the DNA. Germline V gives CDR1 SGHKS, CDR2 YYEKEE (reference sequence). The CDR3 contains 9 residues when both ends are counted. This CDR3 is CASSFNVRQ.

This clonotype is large in the sample. One junction end disagrees with the germline gene, perhaps due to a read error. The V call is TRBV7-7, the J call TRBJ2-7; a weak D match, TRBD1 (5 bases). Germline CDR1 SSHAT, CDR2 FNYEAQ (reference sequence). This CDR3 comprises 13 residues. For the CDR3, the DNA is TGTGCTAGCAGCCATGGGGCTTTCGGTGAGCAGTACTTC. Its protein product is CASSHGAFGEQYF.